This TCR beta chain was observed in a study of shared clonotypes between healthy human individuals. This clone was found a few times. Its antigen remains unidentified. Mismatch with germline at one junction end may stem from a read error. The same CDR3 arises from other DNA sequences in this sample as well. The study, taken as a whole, reports: Non-shared clonotypes had lower generation probabilities than clonotypes shared by all four sorted-subset donors.

There were only Caucasian adults among the donors, and all lived in Nashville, Tennessee. Per germline, CDR1 SQVTM and CDR2 ANQGSEA. The CDR3 sequence is 11 residues long. Clones were read by immunoSEQ multiplex PCR, and TCRdb kept only the in-frame ones, dropping some. This table holds 1,500,000 or so clones, roughly 96% found once. The receptor was derived from a man aged 25 to 45 in good health. Sequencing input: naive CD4+ T cells sorted from blood. Indicated subset: CD45RA+ positively selected. The chain uses TRBV29-1 and TRBJ2-1; D is undetermined. In DNA, the CDR3 is TGCAGCGTTGGAAGGGCGAATGAGCAATTCTTC. Its translation is CSVGRANEQFF.